One sample yielded the 17 T cell receptor beta chains listed below, sequenced in a study of cytomegalovirus exposure and HLA in healthy donors (dated by TCRdb to about 2017). Library prep was done by the immunoSEQ multiplex PCR assay. For the multiplex PCR, a mixture combining 60 forward primers for TCR Vbeta segments and 13 reverse primers for TCR Jbeta segments was used. TCRdb obtained this table from immuneACCESS and retained in-frame rearrangements with V and J assigned. These tables miss some clones; where compared with another copy, unresolved V genes account for less than half of the shortfall, and the remainder is unexplained. Across this sample there are some 160,000 clones, with roughly three quarters seen only once. The top ten hold roughly 4.7% of the sample. The sequenced sample consisted of PBMCs. The source of these receptors is a man aged 60-69 years in good health and CMV-seronegative.

Details on this clone: This sample includes further DNA sequences coding for the same CDR3. The chain employs TRBV19 and TRBJ1-2; 9 nucleotides match TRBD1. In germline, CDR1 is LNHDA, CDR2 SQIVND (reference sequence). This CDR3 is built from 12 residues. V shed 9 bases and J 5 bases; nucleotides not matched to a gene: 4. The CDR3 is CASTGTGYGYTF. The CDR3 DNA reads TGTGCCAGCACAGGGACAGGGTATGGCTACACCTTC. The full variable domain, rest sourced from reference TRBV19 and TRBJ1-2, is DGGITQSPKYLFRKEGQNVTLSCEQNLNHDAMYWYRQDPGQGLRLIYYSQIVNDFQKGDIAEGYSVSREKKESFPLTVTSAQKNPTAFYLCASTGTGYGYTFGSGTRLTVV.

The chain carries TRBV28 and TRBJ2-7; TRBD2 matches at 12 bases. The CDR3 covers 20 residues. V dropped 6 bases and J dropped 8; count of bases not matched to a gene: 26. Germline values: CDR1 MDHEN, CDR2 SYDVKM. This chain's CDR3 is CASSLKSRLAGDHLRYKQYF. CDR3 coding DNA: TGTGCCAGCAGCCTGAAATCCAGACTAGCGGGAGACCACCTACGTTATAAGCAGTACTTC.

The chain joins TRBV6-5 to TRBJ1-5, with 11 bases that match TRBD1. With V trimmed by 8 bases and J by 7 bases, 7 bases remained unmatched. The length of the CDR3 is 14 residues. Per the germline V gene, CDR1 is MNHEY and CDR2 is SVGAGI. The CDR3 DNA follows: TGTGCCAGCGGAAAGGGACAGGGGGGGCAGCCCCAGCATTTT. Protein product: CASGKGQGGQPQHF.

The J gene is TRBJ1-4, the V gene TRBV6-5, with D possibly TRBD1 on 6 matching bases. CDR3 length: 15 residues. V was trimmed by 0 bases and J by 8 bases, leaving 13 bases between them. From germline, CDR1 is MNHEY and CDR2 SVGAGI. For the CDR3, the DNA is TGTGCCAGCAGTTACTCGAGGGGGGAGGGCGAAAAACTGTTTTTT. This codes for CASSYSRGEGEKLFF.

The chain joins TRBV28 to TRBJ1-4; 8 nucleotides align to TRBD1. The CDR3 covers 14 residues. V lost 5 bases to trimming and J lost 9 bases; unmatched junction nucleotides: 8. Germline CDR1 and CDR2: MDHEN and SYDVKM. The CDR3 reads CASSTGGDSKKLFF. CDR3 in DNA: TGTGCCAGCAGTACAGGGGGGGATTCGAAAAAACTGTTTTTT.

This clone was counted once. The chain links TRBV5-1 to TRBJ2-7; 10 positions agree with TRBD1. Germline V gene data show CDR1 as SGHRS and CDR2 as YFSETQ. The V and J ends lost 4 bases and 5 bases, in that order; junction bases with no gene match: 9. The CDR3 extends over 15 amino acids. DNA for the CDR3: TGCGCCAGCAGCGTGACAGGGGGCGCAAGCCACGAGCAGTACTTC. Translating gives CASSVTGGASHEQYF.

The chain has TRBV7-6 and TRBJ1-1; D is uncertain. The CDR3 is 11 residues long. Trimming took 1 base from V and 10 from J, leaving 7 bases between them. Germline loops: CDR1 SGHVS, CDR2 FNYEAQ. The CDR3 sequence: CASSLEGGAFF. CDR3 coding DNA: TGTGCCAGCAGCTTAGAGGGAGGAGCTTTCTTT.

There are a few counts of this clone. V usage is TRBV28 and J usage is TRBJ2-3; 12 bases fit TRBD2. The CDR3 runs to 17 residues. The germline V gene encodes CDR1 MDHEN and CDR2 SYDVKM. Unmatched junction bases numbered 8, after V lost 7 bases and J lost 0 bases. The CDR3 DNA reads as TGTGCCAGCACCTGGACTAGCGGGACGGATAGCACAGATACGCAGTATTTT. This sequence encodes CASTWTSGTDSTDTQYF.

The gene calls are TRBV28 and TRBJ1-5; 7 bases line up with TRBD1. Germline CDR1 reads MDHEN; CDR2 reads SYDVKM. The CDR3 spans 15 residues. V shed 6 bases, J shed 2 bases, and the junction held 7 bases outside the gene matches. The CDR3 sequence: CASSRSGTGNQPQHF. CDR3 nucleotides: TGTGCCAGCAGCCGATCCGGGACAGGCAATCAGCCCCAGCATTTT.

The rearrangement links TRBV5-1 to TRBJ1-1; 7 nucleotides align to TRBD1. The junction had 4 bases not matched to a gene; V was cut back by 1 base and J by 7 bases. The CDR3 runs to 13 residues. The germline CDR1 and CDR2 sequences are SGHRS and YFSETQ. The CDR3 nucleotides are TGCGCCAGCAGCTTGACCGACAGGGATGAAGCTTTCTTT. Translated, it gives CASSLTDRDEAFF.

The rearrangement links TRBV2 to TRBJ2-3, with a tentative D call TRBD1 (6 bases). The CDR3 spans 16 residues. CDR1 SNHLY and CDR2 FYNNEI come from the germline V gene. V was pared by 5 bases and J by 0 bases, with 15 bases between. The CDR3 sequence: CASSPDSRTSTDTQYF. The CDR3 nucleotides are TGTGCCAGCAGTCCGGACAGCCGGACTAGCACAGATACGCAGTATTTT. The full variable domain, completed using reference TRBV2 and TRBJ2-3, is EPEVTQTPSHQVTQMGQEVILRCVPISNHLYFYWYRQILGQKVEFLVSFYNNEISEKSEIFDDQFSVERPDGSNFTLKIRSTKLEDSAMYFCASSPDSRTSTDTQYFGPGTRLTVL.

The chain recombines TRBV7-3 with TRBJ2-1; 10 nucleotides match TRBD2. This CDR3 contains 16 residues. The J segment lost 0 bases and the V segment lost 5 bases, leaving 4 bases of the junction unmatched. Germline V lookup: CDR1 SGHTA, CDR2 FQGTGA. The CDR3 region is CASSVSGRASYNEQFF. Written as DNA, the CDR3 is TGTGCCAGCAGCGTCAGCGGGAGGGCCTCCTACAATGAGCAGTTCTTC. The full variable domain, its missing parts supplied by reference TRBV7-3 and TRBJ2-1, is GAGVSQTPSNKVTEKGKYVELRCDPISGHTALYWYRQSLGQGPEFLIYFQGTGAADDSGLPNDRFFAVRPEGSVSTLKIQRTERGDSAVYLCASSVSGRASYNEQFFGPGTRLTVL.

The chain has TRBV7-9 and TRBJ2-7; 7 nucleotides align to TRBD2. The CDR3 has 16 residues. V lost 2 bases to trimming and J lost 0 bases; unmatched junction nucleotides: 7. CDR1 is SEHNR and CDR2 is FQNEAQ in the germline V gene (reference sequence). The CDR3 DNA reads as TGTGCCAGCAGCTTAAGGCTAGCGGATCTCTCCTACGAGCAGTACTTC. Translating it yields CASSLRLADLSYEQYF.

The chain recombines TRBV4-1 with TRBJ2-1, with 11 bases that match TRBD1. The CDR3 runs 19 residues. Germline assignment: CDR1 MGHRA and CDR2 YSYEKL. V dropped 4 bases and J dropped 8; count of bases not matched to a gene: 19. The CDR3 reads CASSPLGQGARAGLDEQFF. In DNA, the CDR3 is TGCGCCAGCAGCCCCCTTGGACAGGGGGCAAGAGCGGGTCTCGATGAGCAGTTCTTC.

This clone was seen a handful of times. This rearrangement joins TRBV7-2 to TRBJ1-2; TRBD1 aligns across 8 bases. The CDR3 is 16 residues long. In germline, CDR1 is SGHTA, CDR2 FQGNSA. V lost 4 bases, J lost 7 bases, and 14 bases stayed unmatched. CDR3 bases: TGTGCCAGCAGCTCCCAGGGGGCTCTTTATAGTGGTGGCTACACCTTC. Translated: CASSSQGALYSGGYTF.

This sequence joins TRBV19 and TRBJ2-5, with D tentatively TRBD2 (7 bases). The V and J ends lost 4 bases and 5 bases respectively, with 14 bases between them. The CDR3 has 14 amino acids. Germline CDR1 is LNHDA and CDR2 is SQIVND (reference sequence). The CDR3 DNA reads as TGTGCCAGTAGTACGGGGCGGGGGCCCGAGACCCAGTACTTC. Translated, it gives CASSTGRGPETQYF. Based on the CDR3 plus reference TRBV19 and TRBJ2-5, the full variable domain is DGGITQSPKYLFRKEGQNVTLSCEQNLNHDAMYWYRQDPGQGLRLIYYSQIVNDFQKGDIAEGYSVSREKKESFPLTVTSAQKNPTAFYLCASSTGRGPETQYFGPGTRLLVL.

This sequence joins TRBV27 and TRBJ2-5, with TRBD1 matching over 10 bases. The CDR3 loop spans 16 amino acids. Germline trimming cut 5 bases from V and 2 bases from J; bases unmatched to any gene: 8. Germline CDR1 reads MNHEY; CDR2 reads SMNVEV (reference sequence). CDR3 nucleotides: TGTGCCAGCAGTCCCTGGGACAGGGGAGGTCAAGAGACCCAGTACTTC. Amino acids: CASSPWDRGGQETQYF.